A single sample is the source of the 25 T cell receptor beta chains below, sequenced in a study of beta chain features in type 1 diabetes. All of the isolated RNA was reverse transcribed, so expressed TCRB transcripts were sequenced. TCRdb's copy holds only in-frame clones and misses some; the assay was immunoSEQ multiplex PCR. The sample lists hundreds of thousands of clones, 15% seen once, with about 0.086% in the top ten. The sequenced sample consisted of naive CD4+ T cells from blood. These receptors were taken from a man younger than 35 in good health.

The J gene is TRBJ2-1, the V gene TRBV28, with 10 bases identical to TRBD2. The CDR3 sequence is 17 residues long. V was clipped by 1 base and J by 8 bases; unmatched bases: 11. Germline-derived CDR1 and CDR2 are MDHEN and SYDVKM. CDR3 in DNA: TGTGCCAGCAGTTTATACGGGCTAGCGGGGGTCGAGGATGAGCAGTTCTTC. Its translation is CASSLYGLAGVEDEQFF.

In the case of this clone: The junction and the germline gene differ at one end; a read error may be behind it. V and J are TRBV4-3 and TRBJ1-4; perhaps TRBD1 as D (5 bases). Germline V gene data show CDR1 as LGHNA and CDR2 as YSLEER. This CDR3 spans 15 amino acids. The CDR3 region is CASSLSTADNQKLFF. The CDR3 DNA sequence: TGCGCCAGCAGCCTCTCGACAGCGGATAATCAAAAACTGTTTTTT.

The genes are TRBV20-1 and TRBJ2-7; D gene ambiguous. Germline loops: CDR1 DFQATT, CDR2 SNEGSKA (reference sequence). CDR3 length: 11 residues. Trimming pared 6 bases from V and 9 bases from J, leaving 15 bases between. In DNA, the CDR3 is TGCAGTGCCCCTTTGCAAGTCCGGCAGTACTTC. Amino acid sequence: CSAPLQVRQYF.

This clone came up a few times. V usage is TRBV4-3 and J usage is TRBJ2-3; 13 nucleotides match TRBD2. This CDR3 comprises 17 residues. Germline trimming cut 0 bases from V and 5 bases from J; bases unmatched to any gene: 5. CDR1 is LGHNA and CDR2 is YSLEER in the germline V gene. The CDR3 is CASSQELAGGPIDTQYF. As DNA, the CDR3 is TGCGCCAGCAGCCAAGAACTAGCGGGAGGGCCGATAGATACGCAGTATTTT.

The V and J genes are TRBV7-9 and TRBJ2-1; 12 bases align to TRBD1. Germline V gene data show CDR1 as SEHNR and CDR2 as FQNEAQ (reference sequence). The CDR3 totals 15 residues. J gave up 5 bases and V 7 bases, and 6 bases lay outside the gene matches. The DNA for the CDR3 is TGTGCCAGCAACTCCAGGGACAGGGGGCACAATGAGCAGTTCTTC. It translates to CASNSRDRGHNEQFF.

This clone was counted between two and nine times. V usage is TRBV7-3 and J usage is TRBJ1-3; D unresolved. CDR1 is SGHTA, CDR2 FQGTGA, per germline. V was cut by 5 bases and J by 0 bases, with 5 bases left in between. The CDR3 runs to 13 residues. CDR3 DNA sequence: TGTGCCAGCAGCGGCGACTCTGGAAACACCATATATTTT. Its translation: CASSGDSGNTIYF.

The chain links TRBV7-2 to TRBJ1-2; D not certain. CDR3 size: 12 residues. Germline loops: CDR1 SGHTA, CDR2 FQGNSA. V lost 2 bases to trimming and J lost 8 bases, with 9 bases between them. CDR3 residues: CASSLRETGYTF. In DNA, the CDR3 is TGTGCCAGCAGCTTAAGGGAGACGGGCTACACCTTC.

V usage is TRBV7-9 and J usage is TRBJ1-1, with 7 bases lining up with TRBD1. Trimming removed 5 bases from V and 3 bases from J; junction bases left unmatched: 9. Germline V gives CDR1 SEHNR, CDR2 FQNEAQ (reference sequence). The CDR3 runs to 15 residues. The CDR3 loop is CASSLRQGLYTEAFF. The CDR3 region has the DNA TGTGCCAGCAGCCTTCGACAGGGATTATACACTGAAGCTTTCTTT. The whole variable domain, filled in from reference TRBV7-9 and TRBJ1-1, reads DTGVSQNPRHKITKRGQNVTFRCDPISEHNRLYWYRQTLGQGPEFLTYFQNEAQLEKSRLLSDRFSAERPKGSFSTLEIQRTEQGDSAMYLCASSLRQGLYTEAFFGQGTRLTVV.

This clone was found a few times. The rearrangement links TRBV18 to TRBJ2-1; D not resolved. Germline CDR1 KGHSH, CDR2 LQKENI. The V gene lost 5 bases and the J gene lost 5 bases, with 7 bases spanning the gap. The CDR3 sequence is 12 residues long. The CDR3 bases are TGTGCCAGCTCATCCCAGGACAATGAGCAGTTCTTC. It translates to CASSSQDNEQFF.

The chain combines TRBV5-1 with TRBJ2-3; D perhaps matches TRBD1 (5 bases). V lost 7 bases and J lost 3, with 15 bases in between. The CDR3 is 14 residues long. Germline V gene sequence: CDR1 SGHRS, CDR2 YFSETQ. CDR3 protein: CASRRGGRTDTQYF. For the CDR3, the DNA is TGCGCCAGCCGTAGGGGTGGAAGGACAGATACGCAGTATTTT.

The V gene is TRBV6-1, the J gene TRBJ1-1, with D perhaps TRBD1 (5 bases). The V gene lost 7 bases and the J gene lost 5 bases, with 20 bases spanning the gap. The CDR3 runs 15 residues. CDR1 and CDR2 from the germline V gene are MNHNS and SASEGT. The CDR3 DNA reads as TGTGCCAGCACCGAGGCGGTGGCAGGGAGGACTGAAGCTTTCTTT. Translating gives CASTEAVAGRTEAFF.

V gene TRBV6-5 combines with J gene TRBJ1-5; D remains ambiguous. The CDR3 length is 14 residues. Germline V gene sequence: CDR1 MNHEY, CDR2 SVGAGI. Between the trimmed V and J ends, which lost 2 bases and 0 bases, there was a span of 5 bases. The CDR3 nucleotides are TGTGCCAGCAGTTACAGGCATAGCAATCAGCCCCAGCATTTT. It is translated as CASSYRHSNQPQHF.

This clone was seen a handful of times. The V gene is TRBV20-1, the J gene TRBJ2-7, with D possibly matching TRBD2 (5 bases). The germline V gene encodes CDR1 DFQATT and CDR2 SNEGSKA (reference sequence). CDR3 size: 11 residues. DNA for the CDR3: TGCGTATGTCGGCGGGTTCGGGAGCAGTACTTC. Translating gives CVCRRVREQYF.

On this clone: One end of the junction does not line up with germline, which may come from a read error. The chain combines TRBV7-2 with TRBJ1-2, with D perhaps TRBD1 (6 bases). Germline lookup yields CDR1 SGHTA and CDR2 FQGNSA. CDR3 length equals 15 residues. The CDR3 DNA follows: TGTGCCAGCAGCGTTATGACAGGCGCTAACTATGGCTGCACCTTC. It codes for CASSVMTGANYGCTF. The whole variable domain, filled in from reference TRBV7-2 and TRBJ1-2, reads GAGVSQSPSNKVTEKGKDVELRCDPISGHTALYWYRQSLGQGLEFLIYFQGNSAPDKSGLPSDRFSAERTGGSVSTLTIQRTQQEDSAVYLCASSVMTGANYGCTFGSGTRLTVV.

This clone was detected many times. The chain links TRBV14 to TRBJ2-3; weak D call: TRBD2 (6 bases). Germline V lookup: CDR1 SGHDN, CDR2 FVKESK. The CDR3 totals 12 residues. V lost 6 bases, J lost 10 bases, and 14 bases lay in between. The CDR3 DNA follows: TGTGCCAGCAGTCGGGGGTGGTCGGCGCAGTATTTT. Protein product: CASSRGWSAQYF.

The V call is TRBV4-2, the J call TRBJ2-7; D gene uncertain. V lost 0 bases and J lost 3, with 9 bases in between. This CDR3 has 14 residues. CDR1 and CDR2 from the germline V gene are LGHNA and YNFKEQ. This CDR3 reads CASSQEPAYYEQYF. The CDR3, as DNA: TGTGCCAGCAGCCAAGAACCGGCCTACTACGAGCAGTACTTC.

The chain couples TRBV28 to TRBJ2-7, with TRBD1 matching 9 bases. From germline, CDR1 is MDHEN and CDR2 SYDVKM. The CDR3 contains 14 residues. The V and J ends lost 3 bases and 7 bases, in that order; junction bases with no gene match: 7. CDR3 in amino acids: CASSFPGTGLEQYF. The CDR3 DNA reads TGTGCCAGCAGTTTCCCGGGGACAGGGTTAGAGCAGTACTTC.

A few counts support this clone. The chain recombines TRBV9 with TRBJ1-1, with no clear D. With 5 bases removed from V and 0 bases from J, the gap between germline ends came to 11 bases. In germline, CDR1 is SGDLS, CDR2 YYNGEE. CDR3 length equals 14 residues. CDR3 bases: TGTGCCAGCAGGGGAGGCTCCATGAACACTGAAGCTTTCTTT. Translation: CASRGGSMNTEAFF.

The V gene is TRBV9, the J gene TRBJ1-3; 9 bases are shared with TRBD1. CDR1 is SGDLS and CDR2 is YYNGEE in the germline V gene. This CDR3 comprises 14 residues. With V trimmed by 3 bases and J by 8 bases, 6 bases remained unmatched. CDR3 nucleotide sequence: TGTGCCAGCAGCGGTACACAGGGGGCTGACACCATATATTTT. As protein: CASSGTQGADTIYF.

The CDR3 coding sequence is TGTGCCAGCAGCCCCCGGTTCCGGACCCAGTACTTC. This codes for CASSPRFRTQYF. This chain joins TRBV9 and TRBJ2-5; D is uncertain. V was pared by 4 bases and J by 7 bases, with 11 bases between. CDR3 length: 12 amino acids. Germline CDR1 reads SGDLS; CDR2 reads YYNGEE.

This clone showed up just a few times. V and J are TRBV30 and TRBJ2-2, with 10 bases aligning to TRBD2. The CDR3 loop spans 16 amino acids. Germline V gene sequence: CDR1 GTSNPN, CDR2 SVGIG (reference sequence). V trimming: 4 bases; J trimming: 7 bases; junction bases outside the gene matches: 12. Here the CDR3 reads CAWKVLAGVKGGELFF. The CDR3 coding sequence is TGTGCCTGGAAGGTCCTAGCGGGGGTAAAGGGCGGGGAGCTGTTTTTT.

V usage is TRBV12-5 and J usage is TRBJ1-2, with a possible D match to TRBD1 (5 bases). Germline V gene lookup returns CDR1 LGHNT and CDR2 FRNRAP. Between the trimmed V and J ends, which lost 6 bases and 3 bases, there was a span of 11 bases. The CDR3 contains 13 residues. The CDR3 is CASGRGTHYGYTF. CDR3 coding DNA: TGTGCTAGTGGGAGAGGGACCCACTATGGCTACACCTTC.

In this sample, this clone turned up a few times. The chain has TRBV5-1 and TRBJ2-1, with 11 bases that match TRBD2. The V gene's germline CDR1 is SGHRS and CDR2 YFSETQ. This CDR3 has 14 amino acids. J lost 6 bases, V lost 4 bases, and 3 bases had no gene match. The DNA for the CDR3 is TGCGCCAGCAGCCAGGGACTAGCGGTCAATGAGCAGTTCTTC. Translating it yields CASSQGLAVNEQFF.

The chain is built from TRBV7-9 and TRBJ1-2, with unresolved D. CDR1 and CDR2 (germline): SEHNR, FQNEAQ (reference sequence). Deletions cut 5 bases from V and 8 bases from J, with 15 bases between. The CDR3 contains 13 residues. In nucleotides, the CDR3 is TGTGCCAGCAGCCTATCCCGGGAAGGGGGCTACACCTTC. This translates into CASSLSREGGYTF.

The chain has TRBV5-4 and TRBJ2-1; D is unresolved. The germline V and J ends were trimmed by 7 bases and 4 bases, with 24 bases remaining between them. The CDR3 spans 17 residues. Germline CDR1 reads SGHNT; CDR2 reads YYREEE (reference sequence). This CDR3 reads CASQQARMRQRYNEQFF. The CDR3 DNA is TGTGCCAGCCAACAAGCCCGCATGAGGCAGAGATACAATGAGCAGTTCTTC.